The TCR beta chain described here comes from a study of blood T cell repertoires in COVID-19. Study summary: Samples representing acute and convalescent COVID-19 were sourced from the United States, Italy and Spain. PBMCs, B-cell-depleted T cells, or T cells provided the cDNA or gDNA that made up the material.

This clone showed up just once. J gave up 5 bases and V 5 bases, and 19 bases lay outside the gene matches. Germline CDR1 and CDR2: SGHAT and FQNNGV. The length of the CDR3 is 18 residues. Sequencing used immunoSEQ multiplex PCR; TCRdb keeps in-frame clones, though not all of them. The data show 150,000 to 200,000 clones, about 86% seen once. The clonotype was recovered from a man between 60 and 75 years old with acute or convalescent COVID-19. The J gene is TRBJ2-5, the V gene TRBV11-2, with 8 bases identical to TRBD2. The material sequenced was peripheral blood. In nucleotides, the CDR3 is TGTGCCAGCAGCCCCAGGGTGGGCGGACTAGCCCGTCGGGAGACCCAGTACTTC. Its protein product is CASSPRVGGLARRETQYF.